This TCR beta chain stems from a study of T cell responses to AZD1222 COVID-19 vaccine. The study's findings and limits: Baseline testing showed seropositivity in only a handful of AZD1222 recipients. Two AZD1222 doses significantly raised spike-specific TCR breadth and depth over controls.

A note on this clone: Its specificity is not known.

The protocol was immunoSEQ multiplex PCR, while the TCRdb copy is restricted to in-frame clones and leaves out a portion. Of around 150,000 clones listed, around 92% are singletons. The germline gives CDR1 MRHNA, CDR2 SNTAGT. CDR3 length: 15 residues. V lost 6 bases, J lost 0 bases, and 12 bases lay in between. The starting material was peripheral blood, obtained on day 0 of MenACWY control vaccination. The J gene is TRBJ1-5, the V gene TRBV6-4; D is uncertain. This sequence was found in an adult in good health. The DNA of the CDR3 is TGTGCCAGCAGCGGACGGGGAACTAGCAATCAGCCCCAGCATTTT. Translation: CASSGRGTSNQPQHF.